A single sample is the source of the 11 T cell receptor beta chains below, sequenced in a study of OX40 agonist ivuxolimab in advanced cancers. Profiling relied on immunoSEQ multiplex PCR, and the TCRdb table lists in-frame clones only, not all of them. The sample lists around 62,000 clones; roughly 84% were seen once. Sequencing used CD4+ or CD8+ T cells sorted from blood, obtained in a trial of the OX40 agonist ivuxolimab. The receptors shown here come from an adult with an advanced solid tumor such as melanoma, head and neck, liver or kidney cancer.

This clone was observed a single time. V and J are TRBV5-1 and TRBJ1-1; 12 bases are shared with TRBD1. With 5 bases clipped from V and 0 bases from J, the junction kept 5 bases outside the gene matches. Germline loops: CDR1 SGHRS, CDR2 YFSETQ. The CDR3 runs 16 residues. In DNA, the CDR3 is TGCGCCAGCAGACTGGGGACAGGGGGCATGAACACTGAAGCTTTCTTT. It specifies CASRLGTGGMNTEAFF.

The chain recombines TRBV6-1 with TRBJ2-5; D is possibly TRBD2 (6 bases). The CDR3 is made up of 11 amino acids. V gave up 6 bases and J gave up 5 bases, with 7 bases separating them. Germline V lookup: CDR1 MNHNS, CDR2 SASEGT. Written as DNA, the CDR3 is TGTGCCAGCAGACGGGAGGAGACCCAGTACTTC. It translates to CASRREETQYF.

V gene TRBV25-1 combines with J gene TRBJ1-2, with TRBD1 matching over 7 bases. The ends lost 6 bases at V and 5 bases at J; junction bases unmatched: 9. CDR3 length equals 14 residues. Looked up from germline, CDR1 is MGHDK and CDR2 is SYGVNS. This CDR3 reads CASRPDGRGYGYTF. CDR3 coding DNA: TGTGCCAGCAGACCAGACGGCAGGGGGTATGGCTACACCTTC.

The chain is built from TRBV20-1 and TRBJ2-3; D is ambiguous. CDR1 is DFQATT, CDR2 SNEGSKA, per germline (reference sequence). This CDR3 region has 11 residues. V dropped 7 bases and J dropped 5 bases, with 10 bases sitting between them. The CDR3 nucleotides read TGCAGTGTGGGCAGGCAAGATACGCAGTATTTT. Translating gives CSVGRQDTQYF.

The V gene is TRBV7-9, the J gene TRBJ1-2; no clear D gene. The V end was cut by 5 bases, the J end by 5 bases, with 12 bases between. CDR3 length equals 13 residues. In germline, CDR1 is SEHNR, CDR2 FQNEAQ (reference sequence). The CDR3 DNA follows: TGTGCCAGCAGCCCCGGCCAGAAGTATGGCTACACCTTC. Amino acid sequence: CASSPGQKYGYTF. The variable domain in full, completed from reference TRBV7-9 and TRBJ1-2, reads DTGVSQNPRHKITKRGQNVTFRCDPISEHNRLYWYRQTLGQGPEFLTYFQNEAQLEKSRLLSDRFSAERPKGSFSTLEIQRTEQGDSAMYLCASSPGQKYGYTFGSGTRLTVV.

The sample holds a few counts of this clone. V and J are TRBV9 and TRBJ2-1; 8 bases map to TRBD1. Germline V lookup: CDR1 SGDLS, CDR2 YYNGEE. The junction had 10 bases not matched to a gene; V was cut back by 0 bases and J by 2 bases. The length of the CDR3 is 18 residues. CDR3 nucleotides: TGTGCCAGCAGCGTAGCTCCGACAGGGGTGGAGACCTACAATGAGCAGTTCTTC. Translating gives CASSVAPTGVETYNEQFF.

This clone has a handful of counts. The chain joins TRBV21-1 to TRBJ2-7; no DNA check was done on the table's D call, TRBD1. TRBV21-1 is termed a pseudogene. This CDR3 comprises 13 residues. The CDR3 is CASSKRDSVEQYF. In nucleotides, the CDR3 is TGTGCCAGCAGCAAAAGGGACAGCGTCGAGCAGTACTTC.

The chain combines TRBV20-1 with TRBJ2-4; maybe TRBD1 (6 bases). The V end lost 0 bases, the J end lost 14 bases, and 11 bases lay between the germline ends. CDR1 is DFQATT, CDR2 SNEGSKA, per germline (reference sequence). CDR3 length: 11 residues. The DNA of the CDR3 is TGCAGTGCTAGAGATTTTCCAGGGGAGTACTTC. Its translation: CSARDFPGEYF.

The chain combines TRBV5-1 with TRBJ1-1; D uncertain. CDR1 and CDR2 (germline): SGHRS, YFSETQ. V dropped 3 bases and J dropped 1 base, with 7 bases sitting between them. The CDR3 spans 13 residues. The CDR3 reads CASSSTKNTEAFF. DNA of the CDR3: TGCGCCAGCAGCTCCACTAAGAACACTGAAGCTTTCTTT.

The V call is TRBV19, the J call TRBJ2-7; 9 bases match TRBD1. The CDR3 length is 14 residues. CDR1 LNHDA and CDR2 SQIVND come from the germline V gene (reference sequence). V shed 2 bases, J shed 6 bases, and the junction held 5 bases outside the gene matches. Here the CDR3 reads CASSISRQGGEQYF. The CDR3 region has the DNA TGTGCCAGTAGTATATCTCGACAGGGGGGCGAGCAGTACTTC.

V is TRBV19 and J is TRBJ1-4; 7 bases map to TRBD1. The germline gives CDR1 LNHDA, CDR2 SQIVND (reference sequence). Unmatched junction bases numbered 10, after V lost 5 bases and J lost 4 bases. The CDR3 consists of 16 residues. The CDR3 here is CASSLNPGQFNEKLFF. The CDR3 region has the DNA TGTGCCAGTAGTCTCAATCCGGGACAGTTTAATGAAAAACTGTTTTTT.